Listed here are 22 T cell receptor beta chains from one sample, sequenced in a study of T cell responses to AZD1222 COVID-19 vaccine. Assay: immunoSEQ multiplex PCR; the TCRdb copy retains only in-frame clones and omits some. The sample lists around 100,000 clones, approximately 86% occurring once. The sequencing here drew on peripheral blood, taken on day 0 of AZD1222 vaccination. Every receptor here comes from an adult in good health.

The CDR3: CASSLAPPADTQYF. Here the CDR3 DNA reads TGTGCCAGCAGCTTAGCACCCCCGGCAGATACGCAGTATTTT. The genes are TRBV11-2 and TRBJ2-3; D is ambiguous. CDR1 SGHAT and CDR2 FQNNGV come from the germline V gene. The CDR3 consists of 14 residues. Trimming left V 1 base short and J 4 bases short, with 9 bases between.

The chain links TRBV7-2 to TRBJ2-7; a weak D match, TRBD2 (6 bases). Germline V gene lookup returns CDR1 SGHTA and CDR2 FQGNSA. This CDR3 spans 17 amino acids. V lost 0 bases and J lost 0, with 15 bases in between. The DNA for the CDR3 is TGTGCCAGCAGCTTAGCCACACGGGAGTCATTCTCCTACGAGCAGTACTTC. This sequence encodes CASSLATRESFSYEQYF.

This clone has just one count. The CDR3 is CSAPVGGYTF. The CDR3 DNA is TGCAGTGCCCCTGTAGGCGGCTACACCTTC. This sequence joins TRBV20-1 and TRBJ1-2, with D hard to call. Trimming took off 6 bases at V and 8 bases at J, with 10 bases between the two ends. The CDR3 consists of 10 residues. The V gene's germline CDR1 is DFQATT and CDR2 SNEGSKA (reference sequence).

This chain joins TRBV5-1 and TRBJ1-1; 7 bases map to TRBD1. The CDR3 spans 13 residues. Germline CDR1 SGHRS, CDR2 YFSETQ. Unmatched junction bases numbered 6, after V lost 4 bases and J lost 6 bases. CDR3 sequence: CASSVNRGPEAFF. CDR3 DNA sequence: TGCGCCAGCAGCGTAAACAGGGGCCCTGAAGCTTTCTTT.

This clone has more than one count but fewer than ten. The chain carries TRBV6-2 or TRBV6-3 and TRBJ1-5; D not certain. V lost 4 bases, J lost 0 bases, and 7 bases lay in between. The CDR3 totals 14 residues. The germline gives CDR1 MNHEY, CDR2 SVGEGT. The CDR3 is CASSFFNSNQPQHF. CDR3 in DNA: TGTGCCAGCAGTTTCTTCAATAGCAATCAGCCCCAGCATTTT.

This clone was counted once. J is TRBJ2-7 and V is TRBV11-2, with unresolved D. Trimming cost V 4 bases and J 0 bases, with 10 bases left between them. The CDR3 is made up of 14 amino acids. In germline, CDR1 is SGHAT, CDR2 FQNNGV. This CDR3 reads CASSSRFSSYEQYF. In DNA, the CDR3 is TGTGCCAGCAGCTCAAGGTTTAGCTCCTACGAGCAGTACTTC.

V is TRBV7-8 and J is TRBJ2-7, with TRBD1 matching 9 bases. The CDR3 sequence is 15 residues long. CDR1 and CDR2 from the germline V gene are SGHVS and FQNEAQ. The V segment lost 1 base and the J segment 5 bases; nucleotides outside the gene matches: 6. The CDR3 sequence: CASSLVGTGPHEQYF. The CDR3, as DNA: TGTGCCAGCAGCTTAGTGGGGACAGGGCCCCACGAGCAGTACTTC.

This clone has a single count. V is TRBV28 and J is TRBJ1-2, with 7 positions matching TRBD1. The V gene end was trimmed by 5 bases and the J gene end by 0 bases; junction bases not matched to a gene: 9. The CDR3 has 16 amino acids. Germline loops: CDR1 MDHEN, CDR2 SYDVKM. The CDR3 DNA reads TGTGCCAGCAGTGCTGGGGGACAGCTAGCTAACTATGGCTACACCTTC. Protein sequence: CASSAGGQLANYGYTF.

The genes are TRBV7-8 and TRBJ2-7; D could derive from TRBD1 or TRBD2 (5 bases each). Looked up from germline, CDR1 is SGHVS and CDR2 is FQNEAQ. V was clipped by 1 base and J by 6 bases, with 16 bases between them. CDR3 length: 15 residues. The CDR3 DNA reads as TGTGCCAGCAGCTTAGGCGGGTCAGGGAGAGCCGAGCAGTACTTC. Its protein product is CASSLGGSGRAEQYF.

This chain uses TRBV4-3 with TRBJ2-6; D is possibly TRBD2 (6 bases). V shed 1 base and J shed 2 bases, with 6 bases lying between them. The CDR3 spans 15 residues. CDR1 is LGHNA, CDR2 YSLEER, per germline. The DNA of the CDR3 is TGCGCCAGCAGCCAAGGGGGGGCTGGGGCCAACGTCCTGACTTTC. Translating it yields CASSQGGAGANVLTF.

The chain couples TRBV27 to TRBJ2-2; D gene unclear. CDR3 length: 16 amino acids. CDR1 is MNHEY, CDR2 SMNVEV, per germline (reference sequence). The V gene lost 8 bases and the J gene lost 7 bases, with 23 bases spanning the gap. The chain's CDR3 is CASSGVAPLFVGELFF. The CDR3 DNA reads TGTGCCAGCTCCGGCGTGGCCCCGCTGTTCGTCGGGGAGCTGTTTTTT.

This sequence joins TRBV24-1 and TRBJ2-1, with D perhaps being TRBD1 or TRBD2 (5 bases each). This CDR3 comprises 17 residues. The V end lost 3 bases, the J end lost 0 bases, and 14 bases lay between the germline ends. Germline V gene sequence: CDR1 KGHDR, CDR2 SFDVKD. CDR3 DNA sequence: TGTGCCACCAGTGATGGGGGTGGGGTTTTCTCCTACAATGAGCAGTTCTTC. It is translated as CATSDGGGVFSYNEQFF.

This clone appeared a single time. The rearrangement links TRBV4-2 to TRBJ2-7; a possible D gene is TRBD2 (5 bases). V was shortened by 4 bases and J by 3 bases, with 16 bases between the two germline ends. The CDR3 runs to 15 residues. CDR1 is LGHNA and CDR2 is YNFKEQ in the germline V gene. This CDR3 is CASSPSLGSGYEQYF. CDR3 nucleotide sequence: TGTGCCAGCAGCCCATCTCTGGGCAGCGGCTACGAGCAGTACTTC.

The rearrangement links TRBV6-2 or TRBV6-3 to TRBJ1-2; 8 bases map to TRBD1. This CDR3 has 16 amino acids. Trimming removed 0 bases from V and 5 bases from J; junction bases left unmatched: 8. Germline V gene data show CDR1 as MNHEY and CDR2 as SVGEGT. The CDR3 DNA is TGTGCCAGCAGTTACTCGCCCGGACAGGGTGGATATGGCTACACCTTC. This gives the protein CASSYSPGQGGYGYTF.

Worth noting for this clone: The junction does not match germline at one end; this may be a read error. V gene TRBV10-3 combines with J gene TRBJ2-5, with TRBD1 as a possible D gene (6 bases). The CDR3 covers 12 residues. The germline V gene has CDR1 ENHRY and CDR2 SYGVKD. The CDR3 region has the DNA TGTGCCATCAGTGAGTTGAGGGGACACTTCAACTTC. This translates into CAISELRGHFNF.

The rearrangement joins TRBV4-1 to TRBJ2-4, with D possibly TRBD2 on 5 matching bases. The germline gives CDR1 MGHRA, CDR2 YSYEKL. V shed 1 base and J shed 5 bases, with 12 bases lying between them. This CDR3 contains 15 residues. The CDR3 DNA follows: TGCGCCAGCAGCCAAGTGAGAGGGAAGGAAAACATTCAGTACTTC. This translates into CASSQVRGKENIQYF.

This chain uses TRBV18 with TRBJ2-6; D gene ambiguous. The CDR3 runs 16 residues. V was cut by 3 bases and J by 0 bases, with 9 bases left in between. Germline CDR1 reads KGHSH; CDR2 reads LQKENI. The CDR3 DNA follows: TGTGCCAGCTCACCCGGACGGAGCTCTGGGGCCAACGTCCTGACTTTC. Its translation: CASSPGRSSGANVLTF.

The chain carries TRBV18 and TRBJ1-1, with 8 bases that match TRBD1. V lost 3 bases, J lost 2 bases, and 8 bases stayed unmatched. This CDR3 region has 16 residues. Germline V lookup: CDR1 KGHSH, CDR2 LQKENI. The CDR3 here is CASSPQRGQGNTEAFF. CDR3 nucleotides: TGTGCCAGCTCACCTCAAAGAGGACAGGGAAACACTGAAGCTTTCTTT.

This rearrangement joins TRBV7-8 to TRBJ2-3; D remains unclear. V lost 5 bases and J 8 bases, leaving 11 bases between the germline ends. The CDR3 loop spans 12 amino acids. Germline CDR1 is SGHVS and CDR2 is FQNEAQ. In DNA, the CDR3 is TGTGCCAGCAGCGCCCCTGGTCCTACGCAGTATTTT. It yields the protein CASSAPGPTQYF.

V is TRBV27 and J is TRBJ2-6; 8 bases agree with TRBD1. Trimming cost V 5 bases and J 0 bases; bases outside gene matches: 9. Germline V gene data show CDR1 as MNHEY and CDR2 as SMNVEV (reference sequence). The CDR3 is 18 amino acids. CDR3 in amino acids: CASSVRAGGHSGANVLTF. CDR3 DNA sequence: TGTGCCAGCAGTGTCCGGGCAGGGGGCCACTCTGGGGCCAACGTCCTGACTTTC.

This clone showed up just a few times. The chain has TRBV19 and TRBJ1-2, with TRBD1 matching 7 bases. The V segment lost 6 bases and the J segment 0 bases; nucleotides outside the gene matches: 7. This CDR3 is built from 15 residues. Germline V gene sequence: CDR1 LNHDA, CDR2 SQIVND (reference sequence). The CDR3 region has the DNA TGTGCCAGTAGGACAGGGACCGTTACTAACTATGGCTACACCTTC. Translated: CASRTGTVTNYGYTF.

The genes are TRBV6-2 or TRBV6-3 and TRBJ1-6; D is unresolved. The CDR3 is 14 amino acids. Trimming removed 2 bases at V and 7 bases at J, with 9 bases between. Germline V gene data show CDR1 as MNHEY and CDR2 as SVGEGT. The CDR3 DNA sequence: TGTGCCAGCAGTTACGCAGGAGAAAATTCACCCCTCCACTTT. Translating it yields CASSYAGENSPLHF.